The clone carrying this T cell receptor beta chain has a handful of counts. Its antigen is still unknown. Every patient underwent thyroid surgery untreated. The record originates from a study of metastatic and nonmetastatic thyroid tumors. Study-level background: The study looked at repertoires side by side in blood and in tumor or nodule tissue from malignant and benign thyroid patients.

Per the original methods: The distant-metastasis classifier for papillary thyroid cancer was built from CDR3 differences across clinicopathological groups. Using MiXCR, TCRdb reanalyzed the PCR reads. In this record, the V and J calls reflect TCRdb's handling and not the investigators' own analysis. The top ten clones hold approximately 13% of a sample with roughly 15,000 clones, under 25% of them seen once. V was pared by 0 bases and J by 7 bases, with 16 bases between. In germline, CDR1 is ENHRY, CDR2 SYGVKD. The CDR3 loop spans 16 amino acids. Points from the study as a whole: As reported, TCR beta diversity in blood and tumor was significantly higher in malignant thyroid tumors than in benign nodules.

The sequence was collected from a female donor with papillary thyroid cancer or a benign thyroid nodule (not recorded which). Some clones in this sample may be carry-over from other donors' samples. The chain is built from TRBV10-3 and TRBJ1-5; TRBD1 might be the D (6 bases). The sample taken for sequencing was blood. CDR3 loop: CAISESIGGAGQPQHF. The CDR3 DNA follows: TGTGCCATCAGTGAGTCAATCGGGGGGGCGGGGCAGCCCCAGCATTTT.